This T cell receptor beta chain is drawn from a study of T cell responses to AZD1222 COVID-19 vaccine. Study-level points and caveats: Only five or six individuals given AZD1222 were seropositive at baseline. Clonal diversity was possibly underestimated; the donors were predominantly white British and more often female.

Using immunoSEQ multiplex PCR, the repertoire was profiled, and TCRdb retains in-frame clones only, with some absent. The sample lists 70,000 to 100,000 clones; approximately 85% were seen once. About this clone itself: The antigen remains undetermined.

The germline V gene encodes CDR1 LGHNA and CDR2 YSLEER. This CDR3 spans 17 amino acids. Trimming cost V 1 base and J 3 bases; bases outside gene matches: 10. The receptor comes from an adult who received the AZD1222 COVID-19 vaccine. The sample was peripheral blood, taken 28 days after the second AZD1222 dose. The chain couples TRBV4-3 to TRBJ2-3; TRBD2 matches 7 bases. Here the CDR3 reads CASSQGWASGKTDTQYF. Written as DNA, the CDR3 is TGCGCCAGCAGCCAAGGTTGGGCTAGCGGAAAGACAGATACGCAGTATTTT.